This T cell receptor beta chain emerged from a study of T cell responses to AZD1222 COVID-19 vaccine. Study-wide findings and caveats: Compared with day 0, the breadth and depth of the Spike-specific TCR repertoire rose significantly after two doses of AZD1222.

The germline V gene has CDR1 SGHNT and CDR2 YENEEA. V gave up 6 bases and J gave up 5 bases, with 16 bases separating them. CDR3 length: 15 amino acids. A note on this clone: Its antigen remains unknown.

Sequencing used immunoSEQ multiplex PCR; TCRdb keeps in-frame clones, though not all of them. The sample has 150,000 or so clones, 90% to 95% seen once. The sample was peripheral blood, taken on day 0 of AZD1222 vaccination. This clonotype was sampled from an adult in good health. The rearrangement links TRBV11-3 to TRBJ2-2, with D possibly TRBD1 on 5 matching bases. The CDR3 DNA follows: TGTGCCAGCAGTAAAGGGGTCGCGTTGACCGGGGAGCTGTTTTTT. Amino acid sequence: CASSKGVALTGELFF.